The 30 T cell receptor beta chains presented below share a single source sample, sequenced in a study of radiotherapy plus CTLA-4 blockade in lung cancer. Sequenced by immunoSEQ multiplex PCR; TCRdb stores in-frame clones only, minus some. The sample has tens of thousands of clones; around 77% are singletons. The source was peripheral blood, collected from a patient treated with radiotherapy plus ipilimumab. These TCRs come from a human donor with non-small cell lung cancer whose response to radiotherapy plus ipilimumab could not be evaluated.

This rearrangement joins TRBV5-4 to TRBJ1-4; tentative D call: TRBD1 (6 bases). From germline, CDR1 is SGHNT and CDR2 YYREEE (reference sequence). The CDR3 totals 14 residues. Trimming pared 0 bases from V and 5 bases from J, leaving 8 bases between. CDR3 nucleotides: TGTGCCAGCAGCTTGGATACAGGGAATGAAAAACTGTTTTTT. This translates into CASSLDTGNEKLFF.

The V call is TRBV14, the J call TRBJ1-1; maybe TRBD1 (5 bases). The CDR3 is 14 residues long. Germline lookup yields CDR1 SGHDN and CDR2 FVKESK. V was pared by 3 bases and J by 0 bases, with 8 bases between. This chain's CDR3 is CASSQGLLNTEAFF. In DNA form, the CDR3 reads TGTGCCAGCAGCCAGGGACTCTTGAACACTGAAGCTTTCTTT.

This clone was seen a few times. V is TRBV28 and J is TRBJ1-2; tentative D call: TRBD1 (6 bases). Between the trimmed V and J ends, which lost 3 bases and 2 bases, there was a span of 7 bases. The CDR3 extends over 13 amino acids. In germline, CDR1 is MDHEN, CDR2 SYDVKM. The CDR3 bases are TGTGCCAGCAGTTTGACAGGCAACTATGGCTACACCTTC. Its translation: CASSLTGNYGYTF.

This clone was observed a handful of times. This chain uses TRBV28 with TRBJ2-3; 8 bases align to TRBD1. With V trimmed by 0 bases and J by 3 bases, 2 bases remained unmatched. CDR3 length: 15 residues. From germline, CDR1 is MDHEN and CDR2 SYDVKM. The DNA for the CDR3 is TGTGCCAGCAGTTTATGGCGACAGGGGACAGATACGCAGTATTTT. Its translation: CASSLWRQGTDTQYF. Drawing the rest from reference TRBV28 and TRBJ2-3, the complete variable domain is DVKVTQSSRYLVKRTGEKVFLECVQDMDHENMFWYRQDPGLGLRLIYFSYDVKMKEKGDIPEGYSVSREKKERFSLILESASTNQTSMYLCASSLWRQGTDTQYFGPGTRLTVL.

This clone was recorded a few times. The J gene is TRBJ2-1, the V gene TRBV6-6; 7 nucleotides align to TRBD2. The germline gives CDR1 MNHNY, CDR2 SVGAGI (reference sequence). The V segment lost 2 bases and the J segment 9 bases; nucleotides outside the gene matches: 4. The CDR3 length is 13 residues. CDR3 sequence (DNA): TGTGCCAGCAGTTACGTGACTAGCAGTGAGCAGTTCTTC. Amino acids: CASSYVTSSEQFF.

In this sample, this clone turned up once. This chain links TRBV2 with TRBJ1-2; 8 bases map to TRBD1. CDR1 is SNHLY and CDR2 is FYNNEI in the germline V gene. The CDR3 covers 16 residues. V lost 7 bases, J lost 7 bases, and 17 bases stayed unmatched. The CDR3: CASIFFPQGAQSGYTF. Here the CDR3 DNA reads TGTGCCAGCATCTTTTTCCCTCAGGGGGCTCAAAGTGGCTACACCTTC.

This clone was seen just once. This chain connects TRBV19 to TRBJ1-4; 9 nucleotides agree with TRBD1. This CDR3 has 13 amino acids. Trimming removed 10 bases from V and 6 bases from J; junction bases left unmatched: 6. Germline V gene data show CDR1 as LNHDA and CDR2 as SQIVND (reference sequence). CDR3 sequence reads: CAIGTGYHEKLFF. The CDR3 DNA reads TGTGCCATCGGGACAGGGTATCATGAAAAACTGTTTTTT.

V is TRBV18 and J is TRBJ2-4; D is possibly TRBD2 (6 bases). The germline V gene encodes CDR1 KGHSH and CDR2 LQKENI. The CDR3 covers 17 residues. V lost 3 bases and J lost 4, with 19 bases in between. The CDR3 region has the DNA TGTGCCAGCTCACCGGGAGCGGGCCGATCGGGAAAAAACATTCAGTACTTC. Its translation is CASSPGAGRSGKNIQYF. Supplemented by reference TRBV18 and TRBJ2-4, the full variable domain reads NAGVMQNPRHLVRRRGQEARLRCSPMKGHSHVYWYRQLPEEGLKFMVYLQKENIIDESGMPKERFSAEFPKEGPSILRIQQVVRGDSAAYFCASSPGAGRSGKNIQYFGAGTRLSVL.

This clone showed up just a few times. The chain couples TRBV5-1 to TRBJ2-1, with 9 nucleotides matching TRBD2. The length of the CDR3 is 18 residues. With V trimmed by 2 bases and J by 2 bases, 11 bases remained unmatched. Per the germline V gene, CDR1 is SGHRS and CDR2 is YFSETQ. This CDR3 reads CASSLASGGLKTYNEQFF. Written as DNA, the CDR3 is TGCGCCAGCAGCTTAGCCAGCGGGGGGCTTAAAACCTACAATGAGCAGTTCTTC.

The chain uses TRBV6-5 and TRBJ2-1; TRBD2 agrees at 10 bases. The CDR3 contains 15 residues. The germline CDR1 and CDR2 sequences are MNHEY and SVGAGI. V shed 5 bases, J shed 7 bases, and the junction held 8 bases outside the gene matches. The CDR3 loop is CASSKGLAGVNEQFF. CDR3 in DNA: TGTGCCAGCAGTAAAGGCCTAGCGGGAGTTAATGAGCAGTTCTTC.

A single count supports this clone. The chain combines TRBV7-2 with TRBJ1-6, with D hard to call. V shed 5 bases and J shed 5 bases, with 13 bases lying between them. The CDR3 runs to 15 residues. CDR1 SGHTA and CDR2 FQGNSA come from the germline V gene. The CDR3 DNA reads TGTGCCAGCAGCCGCCGCCTTGAGAATAATTCACCCCTCCACTTT. Amino acid sequence: CASSRRLENNSPLHF.

This clone turned up a few times. This sequence joins TRBV14 and TRBJ2-7; D unclear. Germline values: CDR1 SGHDN, CDR2 FVKESK. The CDR3 consists of 14 residues. V was trimmed by 1 base and J by 6 bases, leaving 13 bases between them. As DNA, the CDR3 is TGTGCCAGCAGCCAAGCCCGAACCCTAAGCGAGCAGTACTTC. This encodes CASSQARTLSEQYF.

This clone was counted between two and nine times. The CDR3 loop reads CASSFQGETQYF. The DNA for the CDR3 is TGCGCCAGCAGCTTCCAGGGAGAGACCCAGTACTTC. The chain is built from TRBV5-1 and TRBJ2-5, with D possibly matching TRBD1 (5 bases). The V and J ends lost 2 bases and 4 bases respectively, with 6 bases between them. Looked up from germline, CDR1 is SGHRS and CDR2 is YFSETQ. The CDR3 is made up of 12 amino acids.

The chain has TRBV9 and TRBJ2-2; the match to TRBD2 covers 11 bases. With 4 bases clipped from V and 1 base from J, the junction kept 6 bases outside the gene matches. Germline CDR1 and CDR2: SGDLS and YYNGEE. The CDR3 runs 17 residues. CDR3 sequence (DNA): TGTGCCAGCAGCACCCGGCTAGCGGGAGGGAACACCGGGGAGCTGTTTTTT. Translated, it gives CASSTRLAGGNTGELFF.

The chain has TRBV29-1 and TRBJ1-1, with 7 bases matching TRBD1. Germline V gene sequence: CDR1 SQVTM, CDR2 ANQGSEA. The CDR3 covers 12 residues. V shed 3 bases and J 4 bases; nucleotides not matched to a gene: 2. Here the CDR3 reads CSVDDRVTEAFF. In nucleotides, the CDR3 is TGCAGCGTTGACGACAGGGTCACTGAAGCTTTCTTT.

The chain has TRBV29-1 and TRBJ1-2; D may be TRBD1 (5 bases). With 5 bases removed from V and 7 bases from J, the gap between germline ends came to 23 bases. Germline CDR1 and CDR2: SQVTM and ANQGSEA. The CDR3 contains 15 residues. The CDR3 loop is CSVLPDLARESGYTF. The CDR3 region has the DNA TGCAGCGTTCTTCCAGACCTGGCCAGGGAAAGTGGCTACACCTTC.

The rearrangement links TRBV30 to TRBJ2-5, with D possibly matching TRBD1 (6 bases). Between the trimmed V and J ends, which lost 0 bases and 5 bases, there was a span of 10 bases. The CDR3 runs 13 residues. Germline CDR1 is GTSNPN and CDR2 is SVGIG (reference sequence). The CDR3 loop reads CAWSVQGTETQYF. CDR3 bases: TGTGCCTGGAGTGTACAGGGTACCGAGACCCAGTACTTC.

CDR3 in amino acids: CASSPGQGGWTNEKLFF. The CDR3 DNA sequence: TGTGCCAGCAGCCCCGGACAGGGGGGTTGGACTAATGAAAAACTGTTTTTT. The chain links TRBV4-2 to TRBJ1-4; TRBD1 matches 10 bases. The CDR3 has 17 amino acids. Germline V CDR1 and CDR2: LGHNA, YNFKEQ. V shed 4 bases, J shed 2 bases, and the junction held 7 bases outside the gene matches.

The rearrangement uses TRBV29-1 and TRBJ2-3; 8 positions match TRBD1. With 3 bases clipped from V and 8 bases from J, the junction kept 4 bases outside the gene matches. Germline CDR1 is SQVTM and CDR2 is ANQGSEA. This CDR3 is 12 amino acids long. The CDR3 DNA sequence: TGCAGCGTTGAGCCCACAGGGGGTACGCAGTATTTT. Translating gives CSVEPTGGTQYF.

The chain joins TRBV11-2 to TRBJ1-2; tentative D call: TRBD1 (6 bases). The CDR3 length is 14 residues. CDR1 is SGHAT and CDR2 is FQNNGV in the germline V gene. Trimming cost V 5 bases and J 2 bases, with 12 bases left between them. DNA of the CDR3: TGTGCCAGCAGCCCCATCGGACAGAACTATGGCTACACCTTC. Its translation: CASSPIGQNYGYTF.

This chain connects TRBV7-2 to TRBJ2-7; 8 positions agree with TRBD2. The length of the CDR3 is 13 residues. J gave up 7 bases and V 1 base, and 3 bases lay outside the gene matches. Germline V CDR1 and CDR2: SGHTA, FQGNSA. CDR3 sequence reads: CASSLERGREQYF. The CDR3 nucleotides read TGTGCCAGCAGCTTAGAGCGGGGGCGGGAGCAGTACTTC.

This chain uses TRBV5-1 with TRBJ2-1; 7 bases fit TRBD1. Trimming at V came to 4 bases and at J to 0 bases, leaving 4 bases not matched to a gene. The CDR3 length is 15 residues. Germline CDR1 SGHRS, CDR2 YFSETQ. The CDR3 bases are TGCGCCAGCAGCCTGACAGGGAACTCCTACAATGAGCAGTTCTTC. It codes for CASSLTGNSYNEQFF.

The gene calls are TRBV4-2 and TRBJ2-1; TRBD2 aligns across 13 bases. J gave up 9 bases and V 4 bases, and 6 bases lay outside the gene matches. The length of the CDR3 is 15 residues. Germline V gene lookup returns CDR1 LGHNA and CDR2 YNFKEQ. The DNA for the CDR3 is TGTGCCAGCAGCCTACTAGCGGGGGGGCAACGTGAGCAGTTCTTC. It yields the protein CASSLLAGGQREQFF.

The chain combines TRBV29-1 with TRBJ1-4; 8 bases map to TRBD1. In germline, CDR1 is SQVTM, CDR2 ANQGSEA. This CDR3 contains 12 residues. V shed 8 bases, J shed 8 bases, and the junction held 7 bases outside the gene matches. For the CDR3, the DNA is TGCAGCATCCGACAGGGGCGGGAAAAACTGTTTTTT. Translation: CSIRQGREKLFF.

The gene calls are TRBV5-1 and TRBJ2-7; D ambiguous. Germline CDR1 reads SGHRS; CDR2 reads YFSETQ. This CDR3 comprises 14 residues. V dropped 4 bases and J dropped 0 bases, with 11 bases sitting between them. The CDR3 DNA reads as TGCGCCAGCAGCGCAGAGACAAGCTCCTACGAGCAGTACTTC. Protein: CASSAETSSYEQYF.

V and J are TRBV4-1 and TRBJ1-5, with 10 nucleotides matching TRBD1. V lost 1 base and J lost 11; bases outside the gene matches: 8. This CDR3 has 15 residues. Germline loops: CDR1 MGHRA, CDR2 YSYEKL. The DNA for the CDR3 is TGCGCCAGCAGCCAAGGGGGACAGGGGCTCTGGGCCCAGCATTTT. Residues: CASSQGGQGLWAQHF.

V gene TRBV9 combines with J gene TRBJ1-2, with D uncertain. With 0 bases removed from V and 5 bases from J, the gap between germline ends came to 11 bases. Germline CDR1 SGDLS, CDR2 YYNGEE. The length of the CDR3 is 14 residues. As DNA, the CDR3 is TGTGCCAGCAGCGTAGTCCCGGGGAGGTATGGCTACACCTTC. Amino acids: CASSVVPGRYGYTF.

The chain uses TRBV7-9 and TRBJ2-5; TRBD2 is a possible D gene (6 bases). The germline V and J ends were trimmed by 2 bases and 4 bases, with 8 bases remaining between them. This CDR3 has 13 residues. Germline-derived CDR1 and CDR2 are SEHNR and FQNEAQ (reference sequence). Here the CDR3 DNA reads TGTGCCAGCAGCTTATTCGGGAGAGAGACCCAGTACTTC. Translated, it gives CASSLFGRETQYF. Combining the CDR3 with reference TRBV7-9 and TRBJ2-5 gives the whole variable domain DTGVSQNPRHKITKRGQNVTFRCDPISEHNRLYWYRQTLGQGPEFLTYFQNEAQLEKSRLLSDRFSAERPKGSFSTLEIQRTEQGDSAMYLCASSLFGRETQYFGPGTRLLVL.

The rearrangement joins TRBV7-2 to TRBJ1-2; D possibly corresponds to TRBD1 (5 bases). CDR3 length: 16 residues. V lost 5 bases and J lost 4, with 20 bases in between. CDR1 and CDR2 (germline): SGHTA, FQGNSA. As DNA, the CDR3 is TGTGCCAGCAGCCTTGGGCAGGGAGGAGGTAGCTATGGCTACACCTTC. Its protein product is CASSLGQGGGSYGYTF.

CDR3: CASSPVGDRSGQYF. CDR3 DNA: TGTGCCAGCAGCCCTGTTGGAGACAGATCGGGGCAGTACTTC. This chain links TRBV7-9 with TRBJ2-7, with a possible D match to TRBD1 (5 bases). The CDR3 has 14 residues. In germline, CDR1 is SEHNR, CDR2 FQNEAQ (reference sequence). V lost 5 bases and J 9 bases, leaving 20 bases between the germline ends.